Listed here is a single TCR beta chain. The data belong to a study of T cells after yellow fever vaccination. Trimming left V 0 bases short and J 7 bases short, with 7 bases between. This CDR3 is built from 14 residues. Per germline, CDR1 MNHEY and CDR2 SMNVEV (reference sequence). MiXCR was run by TCRdb on the 5' RACE reads, yielding one entry per CDR3 protein. The sample consists of 96,000 or so distinct CDR3 sequences, about 8.2% of them appearing once. The source is a man aged 18 to 30 who received the YFV17D yellow fever vaccine. The J gene is TRBJ1-6, the V gene TRBV27; no definite D call. The sequenced sample was CD8+ T cells not binding an NS4B(214-222) dextramer, sorted from PBMCs, obtained around 15 days after the first yellow fever vaccination. The CDR3 bases are TGTGCCAGCAGTTTATCGATCGAAAATTCACCCCTCCACTTT. Its translation: CASSLSIENSPLHF.